The clone carrying this T cell receptor beta chain was observed a single time. Its antigen is undetermined. Naive CD8 cells were CD45RO-negative, positively selected for CCR7, excluding terminally differentiated effector memory CD45RA+ cells. Those who donated were healthy HIV-negative adults, with no recent acute infections or vaccinations reported. The study drew all its donors from Caucasian adults living in Nashville, Tennessee. The data are from a study of shared clonotypes between healthy human individuals. Study-wide points: It was observed that 5% to 6.5% of naive CD4 clonotypes were shared across four donors.

The CDR3 has 15 residues. Germline lookup yields CDR1 SGHAT and CDR2 FQNNGV. V lost 5 bases, J lost 1 base, and 3 bases stayed unmatched. In the source study's methods: ImmunoSEQ supplied junction-only sequences lacking quality scores, so filtering was different. Clones were read by immunoSEQ multiplex PCR, and TCRdb kept only the in-frame ones, dropping some. That table furnishes V, J and clone size, whereas the DNA furnished D and trimming. In the table there are around 1,900,000 clones, about 94% of which are singletons. The sequenced sample consisted of naive CD8+ T cells from PBMCs. The rearrangement uses TRBV11-2 and TRBJ2-5; TRBD1 agrees at 11 bases. The sequence was collected from a man aged 18 to 29 in good health. Some clones in this sample may be carry-over from other donors' samples. For the CDR3, the DNA is TGTGCCAGCAGCAAAGGACAGGGGGCCCAAGAGACCCAGTACTTC. Protein: CASSKGQGAQETQYF.